This T cell receptor (beta chain) was sequenced in a study of quantifying T cell responses using KT2 cells. Study in general: cDNA was made from DNase-treated RNA using alpha and beta constant primers.

Germline assignment: CDR1 SGHNT and CDR2 YYREEE (reference sequence). CDR3 length: 13 amino acids. The V and J ends lost 5 bases and 5 bases respectively, with 13 bases between them. KT2, a clone with a known TCR, was spiked into unfractionated PBMC. A single-stranded UMI oligo with SP2 sequence was ligated to cDNA 3' ends. The first PCR ran approximately 4 cycles with an equimolar RC1.1 and RC1.2 beta primer mix. TCRdb recomputed calls from the UMI-ligation and nested PCR reads with MiXCR, one row per CDR3 protein. The sample carries approximately 46,000 distinct CDR3 sequences, around a tenth recorded once. This clonotype was detected many times.

V and J are TRBV5-4 and TRBJ2-5; D is uncertain. This TCR was sampled from a human donor. The sample was PBMCs spiked with cells of the T cell clone KT2. In nucleotides, the CDR3 is TGTGCCAGCAGTAAGGCCCCCCCGGAGACCCAGTACTTC. This sequence encodes CASSKAPPETQYF.